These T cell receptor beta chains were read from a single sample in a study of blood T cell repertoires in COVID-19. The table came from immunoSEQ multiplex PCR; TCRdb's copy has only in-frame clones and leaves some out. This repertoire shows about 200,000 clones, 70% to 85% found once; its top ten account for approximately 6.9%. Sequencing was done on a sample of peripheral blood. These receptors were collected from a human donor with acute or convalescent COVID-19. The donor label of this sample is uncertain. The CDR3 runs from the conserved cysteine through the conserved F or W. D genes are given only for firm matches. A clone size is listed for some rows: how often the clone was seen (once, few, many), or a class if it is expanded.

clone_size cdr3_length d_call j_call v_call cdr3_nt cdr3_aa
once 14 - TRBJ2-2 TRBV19 TGTGCCAGTAGTATAGAAGGAGGGCTCGGGGAGCTGTTTTTT CASSIEGGLGELFF
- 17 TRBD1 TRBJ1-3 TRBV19 TGTGCCAGTAGTATCGGACAGGGAGCAATCTCTGGAAACACCATATATTTT CASSIGQGAISGNTIYF
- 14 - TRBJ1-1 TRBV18 TGTGCCAGCTCCCTTCTGCCTAGAAACACTGAAGCTTTCTTT CASSLLPRNTEAFF
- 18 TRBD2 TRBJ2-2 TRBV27 TGTGCCAGCAGTTTCTTGCCTAGCGGGAGAGCAAACACCGGGGAGCTGTTTTTT CASSFLPSGRANTGELFF
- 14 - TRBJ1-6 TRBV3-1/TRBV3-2 TGTGCCAGCAGCCAAGAATCAGGGTATTCACCCCTCCACTTT CASSQESGYSPLHF
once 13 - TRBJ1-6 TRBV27 TGTGCCAGCAGGACAGGTTTTAATTCACCCCTCCACTTT CASRTGFNSPLHF
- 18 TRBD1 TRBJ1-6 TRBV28 TGTGCCAGCAGCTCACCGGCAGGGGGCGGTTTTGGTACTTCACCCCTCCACTTT CASSSPAGGGFGTSPLHF
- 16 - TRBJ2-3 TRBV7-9 TGTGCCAGCAGCTTACAGGGGAGTGGGAGCACAGATACGCAGTATTTT CASSLQGSGSTDTQYF
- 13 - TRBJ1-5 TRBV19 TGTGCCAGTAGTATGGACATAAATCAGCCCCAGCATTTT CASSMDINQPQHF
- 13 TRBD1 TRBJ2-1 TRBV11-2 TGTGCCAGCAGCCAAGGACAGGTAAATGAGCAGTTCTTC CASSQGQVNEQFF
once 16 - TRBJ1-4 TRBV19 TGTGCCAGTAGCGACGATAGGGGTCCAACTAATGAAAAACTGTTTTTT CASSDDRGPTNEKLFF
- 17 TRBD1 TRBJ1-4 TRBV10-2 TGCGCCCGTCAATCTCCCGGGACAGACCTGATTAATGAAAAACTGTTTTTT CARQSPGTDLINEKLFF
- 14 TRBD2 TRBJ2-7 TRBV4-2 TGTGCCAGCAGCCACTCCGGACTAGCCTACGAGCAGTACTTC CASSHSGLAYEQYF
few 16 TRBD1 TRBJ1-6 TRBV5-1 TGCGCCAGCAGCCCGGGACAGGGAGATAATAATTCACCCCTCCACTTT CASSPGQGDNNSPLHF
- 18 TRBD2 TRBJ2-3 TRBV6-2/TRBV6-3 TGTGCCAGCAGTTATACGACTAGCGGGCCCTCGGGGAGAGATACGCAGTATTTT CASSYTTSGPSGRDTQYF
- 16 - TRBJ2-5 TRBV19 TGTGCCAGTAGTACATCCTGGACAGCACCCCAAGAGACCCAGTACTTC CASSTSWTAPQETQYF
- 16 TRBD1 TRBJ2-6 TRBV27 TGTGCCAGCGGTCGGGGACAGGGTGCTGGGGCCAACGTCCTGACTTTC CASGRGQGAGANVLTF
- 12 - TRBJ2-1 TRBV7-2 TGTGCCAGCAGCCGCACTCGACAGCAGCAGTTCTTC CASSRTRQQQFF
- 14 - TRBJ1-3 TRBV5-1 TGCGCCAGCAGTTCACAGGGAGAAGGAAACACCATATATTTT CASSSQGEGNTIYF
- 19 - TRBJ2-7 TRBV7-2 TGTGCCAGCAGCTTAGGGAGTGGTTATCTGGCCCTCGGAACCTACGAGCAGTACTTC CASSLGSGYLALGTYEQYF
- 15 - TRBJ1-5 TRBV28 TGTGCCAGCAGTCCCCCAGGGAATAGCAATCAGCCCCAGCATTTT CASSPPGNSNQPQHF
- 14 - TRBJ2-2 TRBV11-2 TGTGCCAGCAGCTTAGAAGCTCTCACCGGGGAGCTGTTTTTT CASSLEALTGELFF
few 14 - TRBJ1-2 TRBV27 TGTGCCAGCGGCCGGAGGGGAGGCGACTATGGCTACACCTTC CASGRRGGDYGYTF
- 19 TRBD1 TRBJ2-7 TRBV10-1 TGCGCCAGCAGTGAGTCGGGTGGACAGGGGTCAAATACTACTTACGAGCAGTACTTC CASSESGGQGSNTTYEQYF
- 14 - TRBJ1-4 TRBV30 TGTGCCTGGGATGTACAGGGATCTAATGAAAAACTGTTTTTT CAWDVQGSNEKLFF
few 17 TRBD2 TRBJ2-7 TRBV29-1 TGCAGCGCCCCCCCAAGAGGACTAGCGGGAGGGATCTACGAGCAGTACTTC CSAPPRGLAGGIYEQYF
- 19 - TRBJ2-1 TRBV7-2 TGTGCCAGCAGCTTAGGAGGCGGATTTAGCGAGAGCTCCTACAATGAGCAGTTCTTC CASSLGGGFSESSYNEQFF
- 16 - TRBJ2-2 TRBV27 TGTGCCAGCAGTTTACCCAGCGGAGTAGGACCCGGGGAGCTGTTTTTT CASSLPSGVGPGELFF
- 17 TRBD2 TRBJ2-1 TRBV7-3 TGTGCCAGCAGCTTAATCCCCACTAGCGGGAGCTACAATGAGCAGTTCTTC CASSLIPTSGSYNEQFF
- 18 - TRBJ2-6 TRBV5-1 TGCGCCAGCAGCTTGGCTAACCCTACAGGGCTTGGGGCCAACGTCCTGACTTTC CASSLANPTGLGANVLTF
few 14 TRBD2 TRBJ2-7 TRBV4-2 TGTGCCAGCAGCCATAGCGGGGGTTCCTACGAGCAGTACTTC CASSHSGGSYEQYF
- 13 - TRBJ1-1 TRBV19 TGTGCCAGTAGGGCCAACTCGAGGACTGAAGCTTTCTTT CASRANSRTEAFF
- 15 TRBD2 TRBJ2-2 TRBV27 TGTGCCAGCAGGTGGGAGGGAGTAGGGACCGGGGAGCTGTTTTTT CASRWEGVGTGELFF
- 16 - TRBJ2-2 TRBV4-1 TGCGCCAGCAGCCGAGCAACGGGAGCGAACACCGGGGAGCTGTTTTTT CASSRATGANTGELFF
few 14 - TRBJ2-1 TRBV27 TGTGCCAGCCGCTCGTGGGGGCCCGGGAATGAGCAGTTCTTC CASRSWGPGNEQFF
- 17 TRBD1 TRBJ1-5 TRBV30 TGTGCCTGGAGCCCGGCAGGGGGCCCTTATAGCAATCAGCCCCAGCATTTT CAWSPAGGPYSNQPQHF
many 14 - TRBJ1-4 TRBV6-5 TGTGCCAGCAGTTACTCGACACAGAATGAAAAACTGTTTTTT CASSYSTQNEKLFF
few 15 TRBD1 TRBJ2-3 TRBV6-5 TGTGCCAGCAGTTACGGGGACAGGGTCACAGATACGCAGTATTTT CASSYGDRVTDTQYF
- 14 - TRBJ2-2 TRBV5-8 TGTGCCAGCAGCTTGGTACAGAACACCGGGGAGCTGTTTTTT CASSLVQNTGELFF
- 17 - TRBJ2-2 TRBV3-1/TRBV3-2 TGTGCCAGCAGCCAAGACTCAGGGATCTGGAACACCGGGGAGCTGTTTTTT CASSQDSGIWNTGELFF
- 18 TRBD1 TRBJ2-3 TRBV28 TGTGCCAGCAGTTTATGGAGACTCCGGGACAGGGGGACAGATACGCAGTATTTT CASSLWRLRDRGTDTQYF
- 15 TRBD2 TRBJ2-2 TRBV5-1 TGCGCCAGCAGCTTGGGCAGCGGGACCACCGGGGAGCTGTTTTTT CASSLGSGTTGELFF
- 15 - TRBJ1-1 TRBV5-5 TGTGCCAGCAGCCTGCTGAGGGAAAGGAACACTGAAGCTTTCTTT CASSLLRERNTEAFF
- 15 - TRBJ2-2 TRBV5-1 TGCGCCAGCAGCTTCGGCCAGGTTAACACCGGGGAGCTGTTTTTT CASSFGQVNTGELFF
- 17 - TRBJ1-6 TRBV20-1 TGCAGTGCTAGTCTGAGGGTCCCATCCCCTTATAATTCACCCCTCCACTTT CSASLRVPSPYNSPLHF
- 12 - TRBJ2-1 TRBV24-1 TGTGCCACCAGTGGTCTAAGAGATGAGCAGTTCTTC CATSGLRDEQFF
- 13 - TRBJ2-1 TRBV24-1 TGTGCCACCAGTGAACAGTCCCGGGGTGAGCAGTTCTTC CATSEQSRGEQFF